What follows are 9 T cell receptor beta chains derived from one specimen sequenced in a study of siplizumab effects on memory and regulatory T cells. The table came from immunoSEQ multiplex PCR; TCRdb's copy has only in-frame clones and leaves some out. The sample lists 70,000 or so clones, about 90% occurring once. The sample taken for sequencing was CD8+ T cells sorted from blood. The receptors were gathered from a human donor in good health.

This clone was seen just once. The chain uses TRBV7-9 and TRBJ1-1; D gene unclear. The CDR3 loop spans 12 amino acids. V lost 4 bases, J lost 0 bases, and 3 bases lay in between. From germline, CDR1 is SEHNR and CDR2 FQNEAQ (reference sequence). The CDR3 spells CASSSVNTEAFF. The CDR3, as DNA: TGTGCCAGCAGCTCAGTGAACACTGAAGCTTTCTTT. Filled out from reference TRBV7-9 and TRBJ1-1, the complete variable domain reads DTGVSQNPRHKITKRGQNVTFRCDPISEHNRLYWYRQTLGQGPEFLTYFQNEAQLEKSRLLSDRFSAERPKGSFSTLEIQRTEQGDSAMYLCASSSVNTEAFFGQGTRLTVV.

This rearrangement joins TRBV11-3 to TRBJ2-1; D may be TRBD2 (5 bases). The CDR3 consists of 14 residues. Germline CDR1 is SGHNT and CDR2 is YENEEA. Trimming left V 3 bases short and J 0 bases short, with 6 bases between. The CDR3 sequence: CASSLRDSYNEQFF. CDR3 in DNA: TGTGCCAGCAGCTTGAGGGACTCCTACAATGAGCAGTTCTTC.

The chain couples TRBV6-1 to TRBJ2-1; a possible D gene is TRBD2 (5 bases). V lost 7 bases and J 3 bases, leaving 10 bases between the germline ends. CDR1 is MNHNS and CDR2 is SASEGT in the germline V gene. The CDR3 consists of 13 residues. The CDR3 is CASIKRYYNEQFF. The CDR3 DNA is TGTGCCAGCATAAAGCGGTACTACAATGAGCAGTTCTTC.

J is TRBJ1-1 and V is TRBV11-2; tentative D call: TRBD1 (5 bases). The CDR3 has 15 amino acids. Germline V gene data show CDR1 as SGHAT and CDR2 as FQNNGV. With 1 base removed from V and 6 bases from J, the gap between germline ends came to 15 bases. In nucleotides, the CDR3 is TGTGCCAGCAGCTTAGGGTATGGACACCCCCCTGAAGCTTTCTTT. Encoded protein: CASSLGYGHPPEAFF.

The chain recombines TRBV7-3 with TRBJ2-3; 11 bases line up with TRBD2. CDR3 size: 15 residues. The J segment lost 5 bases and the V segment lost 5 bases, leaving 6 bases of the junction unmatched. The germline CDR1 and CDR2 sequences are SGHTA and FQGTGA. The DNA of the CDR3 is TGTGCCAGCAGCCCGACTAGCGGGGTTGGAGATACGCAGTATTTT. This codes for CASSPTSGVGDTQYF.

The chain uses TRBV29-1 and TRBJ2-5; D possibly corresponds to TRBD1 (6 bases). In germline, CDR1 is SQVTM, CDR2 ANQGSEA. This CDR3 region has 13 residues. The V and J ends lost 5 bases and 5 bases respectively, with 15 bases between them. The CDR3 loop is CSVPRTEDETQYF. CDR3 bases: TGCAGCGTTCCTAGGACAGAGGACGAGACCCAGTACTTC.

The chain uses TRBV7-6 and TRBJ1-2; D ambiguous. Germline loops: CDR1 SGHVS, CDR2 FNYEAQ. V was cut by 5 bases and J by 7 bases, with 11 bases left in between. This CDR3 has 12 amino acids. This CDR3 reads CASSLLGGGYTF. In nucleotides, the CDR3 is TGTGCCAGCAGCCTACTCGGTGGTGGCTACACCTTC. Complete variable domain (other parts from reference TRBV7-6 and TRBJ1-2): GAGVSQSPRYKVTKRGQDVALRCDPISGHVSLYWYRQALGQGPEFLTYFNYEAQQDKSGLPNDRFSAERPEGSISTLTIQRTEQRDSAMYRCASSLLGGGYTFGSGTRLTVV.

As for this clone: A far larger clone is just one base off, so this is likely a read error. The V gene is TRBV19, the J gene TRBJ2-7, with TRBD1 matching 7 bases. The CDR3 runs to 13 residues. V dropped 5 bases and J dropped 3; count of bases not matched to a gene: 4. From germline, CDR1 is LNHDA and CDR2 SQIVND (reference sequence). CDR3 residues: CASSSAGGYEQYF. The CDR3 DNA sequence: TGTGCCAGTAGTTCGGCAGGGGGCTACGAGCAGTACTTC.

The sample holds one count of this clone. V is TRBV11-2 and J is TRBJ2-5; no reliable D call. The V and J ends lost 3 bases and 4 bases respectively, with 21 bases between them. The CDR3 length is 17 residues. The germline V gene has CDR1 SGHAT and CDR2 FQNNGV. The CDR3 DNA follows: TGTGCCAGCAGCTTCCTGGGCTTGGGCGTATTATCAGAGACCCAGTACTTC. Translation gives CASSFLGLGVLSETQYF.